This TCR beta chain was identified in a study of T-cell reconstitution after alpha-beta-depleted transplantation in children. Unique molecular identifiers were used to barcode this TCRbeta library. TCRdb re-analysed the PCR reads in MiXCR, keeping a single row per CDR3 protein. The data contain some 600,000 distinct CDR3 sequences, roughly 15% of them seen just once; the ten biggest clones take up about 1.1%. Ten or more counts support this clonotype. The germline V gene has CDR1 DFQATT and CDR2 SNEGSKA (reference sequence). This CDR3 comprises 14 residues. Trimming stripped 5 bases from V and 0 bases from J, with 11 bases between.

The sample was PBMCs from the stem cell graft donor, taken from the stem cell graft. The chain links TRBV20-1 to TRBJ2-1; D possibly corresponds to TRBD1 (5 bases). The clonotype originates from a human donor who donated a stem cell graft to a child with acute myeloid leukemia. The CDR3 DNA is TGCAGTGCTCCCCAGGGTTTCTCCTACAATGAGCAGTTCTTC. It is translated as CSAPQGFSYNEQFF.